These T cell receptor beta chains were read from a single sample in a study of cytomegalovirus exposure and HLA in healthy donors. TCRdb keeps only in-frame clones here, not all; method: immunoSEQ multiplex PCR. The top ten clones hold 13% of a sample with 100,000 to 150,000 clones, roughly 82% of them seen once. Sequenced input: PBMCs. The receptors here all came from a woman between 40 and 50 years old in good health and CMV-seropositive. CDR3s leave out the opening cysteine and the closing phenylalanine or tryptophan. Fields, in order: V gene, CDR3 protein.

v_gene: TRBV28
CDR3aa: ASSLTGEREQY

v_gene: TRBV4-2
CDR3aa: ASSQSGQGDAETQY

v_gene: TRBV2
CDR3aa: ASRSQRTSTDTQY

v_gene: TRBV20-1
CDR3aa: SAGDRGGYT

v_gene: TRBV7-3
CDR3aa: ASSPQGTHQPQH

v_gene: TRBV7-2
CDR3aa: ASSLRDIQY

v_gene: TRBV7-6
CDR3aa: ASSLVPLGGQY

v_gene: TRBV21-1
CDR3aa: ASSKEGEEGTDTQY

v_gene: TRBV11-2
CDR3aa: ASSKRGLPDNSPLH

v_gene: TRBV15
CDR3aa: ATSRDKRDGEKLF

v_gene: TRBV7-2
CDR3aa: ASSSRAEYNEQF

v_gene: TRBV2
CDR3aa: ASKASVHNEQF

v_gene: TRBV7-9
CDR3aa: ASSSTGYEQY

v_gene: TRBV19
CDR3aa: ASRPEQGSRQPQH

v_gene: TRBV4-1
CDR3aa: ASSQEAGPRGTIY

v_gene: TRBV28
CDR3aa: ASSSSGDTDTQY

v_gene: TRBV6-6
CDR3aa: ASRIQQGLYQPQH

v_gene: TRBV29-1
CDR3aa: SVEAGVSTDTQY

v_gene: TRBV7-8
CDR3aa: ASSLRTSKETQY

v_gene: TRBV30
CDR3aa: AWKRLGVNTEAF

v_gene: TRBV14
CDR3aa: ASSPRGSGSYYEQY

v_gene: TRBV4-1
CDR3aa: ASSQGASALSYNEQF

v_gene: TRBV27
CDR3aa: ASSFRGSPAQETQY

v_gene: TRBV29-1
CDR3aa: SVGRGQETQY

v_gene: TRBV6-1
CDR3aa: AISEAQGYQPQH

v_gene: TRBV9
CDR3aa: ASSVGAGGNYGYT

v_gene: TRBV28
CDR3aa: ASSLGGAGGGEQY

v_gene: TRBV10-3
CDR3aa: AISESGQRKETQY

v_gene: TRBV28
CDR3aa: ASSTGTAAYEQY

v_gene: TRBV5-4
CDR3aa: ASSWGGAATYEQY

v_gene: TRBV2
CDR3aa: ASSEDRVGEQY

v_gene: TRBV7-6
CDR3aa: ASSFYRGEQY

v_gene: TRBV9
CDR3aa: ASSVGNRGANTEAF

v_gene: TRBV6-5
CDR3aa: ASSGTGGPAGYT

v_gene: TRBV7-2
CDR3aa: ASSPLRGGSTDTQY

v_gene: TRBV11-2
CDR3aa: ASSLGTGKGSNEQF

v_gene: TRBV5-4
CDR3aa: ASSLAGELREQY

v_gene: TRBV2
CDR3aa: ASKAAGWNEQF

v_gene: TRBV7-9
CDR3aa: ASSLDRIPTGELF

v_gene: TRBV5-1
CDR3aa: ASSPDSSSYNEQF

v_gene: TRBV5-8
CDR3aa: ASSTGLLATNEKLF

v_gene: TRBV4-1
CDR3aa: ASSQPDIGEQY

v_gene: TRBV5-1
CDR3aa: ASSPPGLAGVDEQF

v_gene: TRBV10-2
CDR3aa: ASSGLAVEQF

v_gene: TRBV11-2
CDR3aa: ASSLGNLGTGIGETQY

v_gene: TRBV28
CDR3aa: ASSLEVPGEGTQY

v_gene: TRBV6-5
CDR3aa: ASSPNGRRAYGYT

v_gene: TRBV6-5
CDR3aa: ASSYRGEAF

v_gene: TRBV29-1
CDR3aa: SGNRVGTEAF

v_gene: TRBV2
CDR3aa: ASRPLDSYSNQPQH

v_gene: TRBV28
CDR3aa: ASSLTGGYYGYT

v_gene: TRBV9
CDR3aa: ASSVVKGKGNQPQH